This T cell receptor (beta chain) emerged from a study of Graves' ophthalmopathy and Graves' hyperthyroidism (dated by TCRdb to the late 2010s). For the study in its entirety: Peripheral blood was collected at initial diagnosis, before any treatment. The study used TCR beta repertoire signatures to distinguish Graves' ophthalmopathy from Graves' hyperthyroidism and to predict progression to ophthalmopathy. In total, under 150 blood samples were TCR-sequenced: 40 to 45 ophthalmopathy, over 70 hyperthyroidism and about 17 hyperthyroidism-to-ophthalmopathy patients. A discovery set of 95 to 100 patients (approximately 45 ophthalmopathy, approximately 58 stable hyperthyroidism) was enrolled to explore V-J signatures distinguishing ophthalmopathy from hyperthyroidism. An independent validation cohort was composed of roughly 19 hyperthyroidism patients and over 15 patients who later progressed from hyperthyroidism to ophthalmopathy. In more than five hyperthyroidism patients, T-cell repertoires of thyroid tissue and blood were compared. After sampling, hyperthyroidism patients received methimazole starting at 30 mg daily, and ophthalmopathy patients received high-dose intravenous methylprednisolone. The 75 to 100 discovery patients were divided at random into training and test sets in a 7:3 ratio. Overall results and qualifications from the work: The 13-signature model separated ophthalmopathy from stable hyperthyroidism with 85% to 90% sensitivity and about 81% specificity in cross-validation, and 80%/75% in the test set. Sample size was not predetermined statistically, and investigators were not blinded to group allocation. In validation, the model predicted ophthalmopathy progression with 55% to 71% sensitivity and roughly 72% specificity; roughly 12 predicted patients were CT-confirmed with GO in a median of around 6 months. Most expanded thyroid clonotypes with frequency above 0.001 were also detected in blood, suggesting blood repertoires may reflect the thyroid immune response.

Stable hyperthyroidism was defined as no progression to ophthalmopathy within 18 months of follow-up. Patients with hyperthyroidism were aged 18 to 65 years, had been newly diagnosed, and had a disease duration of less than 2 months. Anyone with other autoimmune diseases, uncontrolled infections, pregnancy or lactation was excluded from the study. Clinical symptoms, serum thyroxine, TRAb, thyroid ultrasound and orbital computed tomography formed the basis of the diagnosis. Ficoll-Paque density gradient centrifugation was used to isolate PBMCs from around 10 ml of fresh peripheral blood. Trizol reagent was used to extract the total RNA, and its quality was then checked on an Agilent 2100 Bioanalyzer. For repertoire sequencing, TCR beta CDR3 regions were amplified from RNA transcripts. HTBI primers and the Qiagen OneStep RT-PCR kit were used in a first-round RT-PCR, which was followed by a second-round multiplex PCR, size selection and purification. Libraries were sequenced paired-end with 100 bp reads on an Illumina HiSeq2000. On the study's bioinformatics: Reads were processed with SOAPnuke, discarding reads with adapters, uncalled bases, mean Phred below 15, or no exact constant-primer or identifier match. COPE v1.2.5 was used to merge high-quality paired reads. Each unique nucleotide sequence was defined as a clonotype, and clonotypes were aligned to IMGT TRB V, D and J references with MiTCR v1.1. Analysis was restricted to V-J combinations with a frequency above 0.0001, which covered 99.2% of repertoires. A TCR clonal expansion and chaos score per V-J combination was defined as the ratio of F50 clonal expansion to chaos observed in the TCRdist matrix. Welch's t-statistics and random forest were used to reduce the features to about 12 V-J combinations, which were then used as input to a naive Bayes classifier. The similarity between thyroid and blood repertoires was quantified using the Morisita-Horn index. The public reads were reprocessed in TCRdb via fastp at Q25 and MiXCR, keeping in-frame beta chains. Each CDR3 protein gets just one entry, which takes the most common genes and DNA from the rows behind it. The V and J calls were not made by the authors but by TCRdb's processing. The sample yields hundreds of thousands of distinct CDR3 sequences; approximately 21% were counted once. The biggest ten clones account for more than 5.5% of the sample.

This clonotype was counted many times. The target of this receptor is not known. No clone much larger than this one lies a single base away; base qualities are absent. This clonotype originated in a woman younger than 30 with stable Graves' hyperthyroidism. Some clones in this sample may be carry-over from other donors' samples. Donor details come from another sample of the same person, matched by shared clones. The material sequenced was peripheral blood.

The DNA sequence is TGTGCCAGCAACCGGGACAGCCAAGAGACCCAGTACTTC. Translated, this gives CASNRDSQETQYF. Recombination linked TRBV6-5 to TRBJ2-5; 7 central nucleotides agree with TRBD1. The CDR3 runs 13 residues from the cysteine to the phenylalanine. Just the 39-base CDR3 DNA is kept, in frame starting at base 1. From the germline V gene, CDR1 is MNHEY and CDR2 is SVGAGI. Here V drops 7 bases and J drops 1 base, and the junction holds 3 bases not matched to any gene.